Listed below are T cell receptor beta chains from one sample, sequenced in a study of cytomegalovirus exposure and HLA in healthy donors. Sequencing was performed with immunoSEQ multiplex PCR; in TCRdb, only in-frame clones are kept and a portion is missing. In the table there are about 140,000 clones, under 70% of which are singletons. The sequenced material came from PBMCs. These receptors originate from a woman aged 60-75 years in good health and CMV-seronegative. The CDR3 runs from the conserved cysteine through the conserved F or W. The order of the fields is D gene, V gene, J gene, clone size, CDR3 protein, CDR3 DNA. D genes are given only for firm matches. Clone size is not always given. Where it is, it says once, few, many or a class for expanded clones.

d_gene: TRBD2; v_gene: TRBV19; j_gene: TRBJ2-3; abundance: .; CDR3aa: CASSIDKRTSGRAVTDTQYF; CDR3nt: TGTGCCAGTAGTATAGACAAACGGACTAGCGGGAGGGCCGTCACAGATACGCAGTATTTT
d_gene: TRBD1; v_gene: TRBV4-1; j_gene: TRBJ2-7; abundance: few; CDR3aa: CASSQGTGYEQYF; CDR3nt: TGCGCCAGCAGCCAAGGGACAGGGTACGAGCAGTACTTC
d_gene: .; v_gene: TRBV9; j_gene: TRBJ2-3; abundance: .; CDR3aa: CASSAGHPSTDTQYF; CDR3nt: TGTGCCAGCAGCGCAGGCCACCCTAGCACAGATACGCAGTATTTT
d_gene: TRBD2; v_gene: TRBV7-9; j_gene: TRBJ2-7; abundance: .; CDR3aa: CASSFRGGAGEQYF; CDR3nt: TGTGCCAGCAGCTTCCGCGGGGGGGCGGGAGAGCAGTACTTC
d_gene: TRBD2; v_gene: TRBV7-2; j_gene: TRBJ2-1; abundance: .; CDR3aa: CASSGTSGGVGEQFF; CDR3nt: TGTGCCAGCAGCGGAACTAGCGGGGGGGTCGGTGAGCAGTTCTTC
d_gene: TRBD2; v_gene: TRBV9; j_gene: TRBJ2-3; abundance: .; CDR3aa: CASSGTSGYTDTQYF; CDR3nt: TGTGCCAGCAGCGGGACTAGCGGGTACACAGATACGCAGTATTTT
d_gene: TRBD2; v_gene: TRBV7-6; j_gene: TRBJ2-5; abundance: .; CDR3aa: CASSALAGEQETQYF; CDR3nt: TGTGCCAGCAGCGCACTAGCGGGGGAACAAGAGACCCAGTACTTC
d_gene: .; v_gene: TRBV2; j_gene: TRBJ1-2; abundance: .; CDR3aa: CASTGVRGYTF; CDR3nt: TGTGCCAGCACAGGGGTAAGGGGCTACACCTTC
d_gene: TRBD2; v_gene: TRBV18; j_gene: TRBJ2-7; abundance: .; CDR3aa: CASSRGLAGTYEQYF; CDR3nt: TGTGCCAGCTCACGGGGACTAGCGGGAACCTACGAGCAGTACTTC
d_gene: .; v_gene: TRBV7-8; j_gene: TRBJ1-6; abundance: .; CDR3aa: CASRDQGSYNSPLHF; CDR3nt: TGTGCCAGCAGGGACCAGGGGTCCTATAATTCACCCCTCCACTTT
d_gene: .; v_gene: TRBV29-1; j_gene: TRBJ1-5; abundance: .; CDR3aa: CSASAGPGQPQHF; CDR3nt: TGCAGCGCCTCAGCCGGTCCAGGGCAGCCCCAGCATTTT
d_gene: .; v_gene: TRBV7-9; j_gene: TRBJ1-6; abundance: .; CDR3aa: CASSLAGGFDSPLHF; CDR3nt: TGTGCCAGCAGCTTAGCAGGGGGTTTTGATTCACCCCTCCACTTT
d_gene: TRBD2; v_gene: TRBV6-5; j_gene: TRBJ2-1; abundance: .; CDR3aa: CASRRLAGDNEQFF; CDR3nt: TGTGCCAGCAGGCGACTAGCGGGAGACAATGAGCAGTTCTTC
d_gene: .; v_gene: TRBV28; j_gene: TRBJ1-1; abundance: .; CDR3aa: CASRTGFDTEAFF; CDR3nt: TGTGCCAGTCGAACAGGGTTCGACACTGAAGCTTTCTTT
d_gene: .; v_gene: TRBV6-6; j_gene: TRBJ1-3; abundance: .; CDR3aa: CASSYSEGGGNTIYF; CDR3nt: TGTGCCAGCAGTTACTCGGAAGGAGGAGGAAACACCATATATTTT
d_gene: .; v_gene: TRBV2; j_gene: TRBJ1-5; abundance: once; CDR3aa: CASSVGQLSNQPQHF; CDR3nt: TGTGCCAGCAGTGTGGGGCAGCTTAGCAATCAGCCCCAGCATTTT
d_gene: TRBD1; v_gene: TRBV7-9; j_gene: TRBJ2-7; abundance: few; CDR3aa: CASSFRGPYEQYF; CDR3nt: TGTGCCAGCAGCTTTAGGGGGCCCTACGAGCAGTACTTC
d_gene: .; v_gene: TRBV5-8; j_gene: TRBJ1-5; abundance: few; CDR3aa: CASSRGQGGQPQHF; CDR3nt: TGTGCCAGCAGCCGTGGGCAGGGTGGGCAGCCCCAGCATTTT
d_gene: .; v_gene: TRBV7-3; j_gene: TRBJ2-7; abundance: few; CDR3aa: CASSPNGYEQYF; CDR3nt: TGTGCCAGCAGCCCCAACGGCTACGAGCAGTACTTC
d_gene: TRBD1; v_gene: TRBV11-2; j_gene: TRBJ2-3; abundance: .; CDR3aa: CASSFATSGQNTDTQYF; CDR3nt: TGTGCCAGCAGCTTTGCGACGTCGGGACAGAACACAGATACGCAGTATTTT
d_gene: TRBD2; v_gene: TRBV7-3; j_gene: TRBJ2-3; abundance: .; CDR3aa: CASSLGAGGRDTQYF; CDR3nt: TGTGCCAGCAGCTTAGGGGCGGGGGGGCGAGATACGCAGTATTTT
d_gene: TRBD1; v_gene: TRBV29-1; j_gene: TRBJ2-3; abundance: few; CDR3aa: CSVATGGQTDTQYF; CDR3nt: TGCAGCGTCGCTACAGGGGGTCAAACAGATACGCAGTATTTT
d_gene: TRBD2; v_gene: TRBV19; j_gene: TRBJ2-2; abundance: .; CDR3aa: CASRLLAGEVGELFF; CDR3nt: TGTGCCAGTAGGTTACTAGCGGGAGAGGTCGGGGAGCTGTTTTTT
d_gene: TRBD1; v_gene: TRBV6-5; j_gene: TRBJ1-5; abundance: .; CDR3aa: CASKIQGGQQPQHF; CDR3nt: TGTGCCAGCAAAATACAGGGGGGGCAACAGCCCCAGCATTTT
d_gene: .; v_gene: TRBV5-1; j_gene: TRBJ2-1; abundance: few; CDR3aa: CASSLVGGASGNEQFF; CDR3nt: TGCGCCAGCAGCTTGGTAGGGGGGGCATCGGGTAATGAGCAGTTCTTC
d_gene: .; v_gene: TRBV9; j_gene: TRBJ1-6; abundance: .; CDR3aa: CASSVRGGNSPLHF; CDR3nt: TGTGCCAGCAGCGTTAGGGGTGGGAATTCACCCCTCCACTTT
d_gene: .; v_gene: TRBV19; j_gene: TRBJ2-2; abundance: few; CDR3aa: CASSIGGNTGELFF; CDR3nt: TGTGCCAGTAGTATAGGAGGAAACACCGGGGAGCTGTTTTTT
d_gene: TRBD1; v_gene: TRBV5-1; j_gene: TRBJ2-7; abundance: .; CDR3aa: CASSQGDLSSYEQYF; CDR3nt: TGCGCCAGCAGTCAGGGGGACCTAAGCTCCTACGAGCAGTACTTC
d_gene: .; v_gene: TRBV5-4; j_gene: TRBJ1-1; abundance: .; CDR3aa: CASSLEGRRMGTEAFF; CDR3nt: TGTGCCAGCAGCTTGGAAGGGCGGAGGATGGGCACTGAAGCTTTCTTT
d_gene: .; v_gene: TRBV19; j_gene: TRBJ2-3; abundance: .; CDR3aa: CASSIGQAELDTQYF; CDR3nt: TGTGCCAGTAGTATAGGTCAGGCCGAGCTGGATACGCAGTATTTT
d_gene: TRBD1; v_gene: TRBV10-3; j_gene: TRBJ2-3; abundance: .; CDR3aa: CAISATGRGQDTDTQYF; CDR3nt: TGTGCCATCAGTGCTACCGGTCGGGGACAGGACACAGATACGCAGTATTTT
d_gene: .; v_gene: TRBV6-6; j_gene: TRBJ2-5; abundance: .; CDR3aa: CASRFPGETQYF; CDR3nt: TGTGCCAGCAGATTCCCCGGGGAGACCCAGTACTTC
d_gene: TRBD1; v_gene: TRBV5-1; j_gene: TRBJ2-3; abundance: few; CDR3aa: CASSPGGWTDTQYF; CDR3nt: TGCGCCAGCAGCCCAGGGGGCTGGACAGATACGCAGTATTTT
d_gene: TRBD1; v_gene: TRBV7-7; j_gene: TRBJ2-2; abundance: .; CDR3aa: CASSFRQGDGELFF; CDR3nt: TGTGCTAGCAGCTTCAGACAGGGAGATGGGGAGCTGTTTTTT
d_gene: .; v_gene: TRBV9; j_gene: TRBJ2-1; abundance: .; CDR3aa: CASSVGPGEQFF; CDR3nt: TGTGCCAGCAGCGTTGGTCCGGGTGAGCAGTTCTTC
d_gene: TRBD2; v_gene: TRBV18; j_gene: TRBJ2-7; abundance: .; CDR3aa: CASLRTSGTYEQYF; CDR3nt: TGTGCCAGCTTACGGACTAGCGGTACCTACGAGCAGTACTTC
d_gene: .; v_gene: TRBV28; j_gene: TRBJ1-1; abundance: .; CDR3aa: CASSFRGVGTEAFF; CDR3nt: TGTGCCAGCAGTTTCCGAGGTGTTGGGACTGAAGCTTTCTTT
d_gene: .; v_gene: TRBV5-1; j_gene: TRBJ1-1; abundance: once; CDR3aa: CASSLGAPILNTEAFF; CDR3nt: TGCGCCAGCAGCTTGGGGGCACCGATACTGAACACTGAAGCTTTCTTT
d_gene: TRBD1; v_gene: TRBV19; j_gene: TRBJ2-7; abundance: .; CDR3aa: CASSIGGQASYEQYF; CDR3nt: TGTGCCAGTAGTATAGGGGGACAGGCCTCCTACGAGCAGTACTTC
d_gene: .; v_gene: TRBV14; j_gene: TRBJ2-2; abundance: .; CDR3aa: CASSAGLGTGELFF; CDR3nt: TGTGCCAGCAGTGCAGGGCTTGGTACCGGGGAGCTGTTTTTT
d_gene: TRBD1; v_gene: TRBV11-2; j_gene: TRBJ2-5; abundance: few; CDR3aa: CASSPPDRVAETQYF; CDR3nt: TGTGCCAGCAGCCCCCCGGACAGGGTCGCAGAGACCCAGTACTTC
d_gene: TRBD2; v_gene: TRBV5-1; j_gene: TRBJ2-5; abundance: .; CDR3aa: CASSLGGGFAQETQYF; CDR3nt: TGCGCCAGCAGCTTGGGGGGAGGGTTCGCCCAAGAGACCCAGTACTTC
d_gene: TRBD2; v_gene: TRBV11-2; j_gene: TRBJ2-1; abundance: .; CDR3aa: CASSSPGGGEQFF; CDR3nt: TGTGCCAGCAGCTCCCCGGGGGGGGGTGAGCAGTTCTTC
d_gene: .; v_gene: TRBV6-1; j_gene: TRBJ2-1; abundance: .; CDR3aa: CASSAGAGTSQFF; CDR3nt: TGTGCCAGCAGTGCCGGAGCCGGGACATCCCAGTTCTTC
d_gene: TRBD1; v_gene: TRBV19; j_gene: TRBJ1-3; abundance: once; CDR3aa: CASSGLRGGASGNTIYF; CDR3nt: TGTGCCAGTAGTGGACTTAGAGGGGGCGCGTCTGGAAACACCATATATTTT
d_gene: .; v_gene: TRBV27; j_gene: TRBJ1-2; abundance: .; CDR3aa: CASSREAWGGYTF; CDR3nt: TGTGCCAGCAGTCGGGAGGCCTGGGGTGGCTACACCTTC
d_gene: .; v_gene: TRBV5-8; j_gene: TRBJ2-7; abundance: few; CDR3aa: CASGAGKRDSYEQYF; CDR3nt: TGTGCCAGCGGAGCCGGGAAGAGGGACTCCTACGAGCAGTACTTC
d_gene: TRBD2; v_gene: TRBV2; j_gene: TRBJ2-1; abundance: .; CDR3aa: CASSATSGNRNEQFF; CDR3nt: TGTGCCAGCAGTGCGACTAGCGGGAATCGCAATGAGCAGTTCTTC
d_gene: TRBD2; v_gene: TRBV11-2; j_gene: TRBJ2-7; abundance: .; CDR3aa: CASSLAGRGPYEQYF; CDR3nt: TGTGCCAGCAGCTTAGCCGGGAGGGGTCCCTACGAGCAGTACTTC
d_gene: TRBD1; v_gene: TRBV18; j_gene: TRBJ1-5; abundance: .; CDR3aa: CASSPSGQNQPQHF; CDR3nt: TGTGCCAGCTCACCCTCGGGACAGAATCAGCCCCAGCATTTT
d_gene: .; v_gene: TRBV27; j_gene: TRBJ2-1; abundance: few; CDR3aa: CASSFAGRYNEQFF; CDR3nt: TGTGCCAGCAGTTTCGCGGGAAGGTACAATGAGCAGTTCTTC